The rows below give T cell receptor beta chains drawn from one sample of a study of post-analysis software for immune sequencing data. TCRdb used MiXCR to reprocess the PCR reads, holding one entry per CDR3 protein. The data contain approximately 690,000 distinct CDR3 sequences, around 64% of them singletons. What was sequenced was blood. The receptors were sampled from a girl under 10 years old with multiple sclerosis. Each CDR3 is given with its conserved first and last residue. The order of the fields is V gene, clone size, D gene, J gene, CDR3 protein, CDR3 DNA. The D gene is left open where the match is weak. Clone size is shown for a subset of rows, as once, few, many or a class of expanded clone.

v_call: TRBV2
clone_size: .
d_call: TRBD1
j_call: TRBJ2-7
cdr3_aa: CASSPTGDTTYEQYF
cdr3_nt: TGTGCCAGCAGCCCGACAGGGGATACGACCTACGAGCAGTACTTC

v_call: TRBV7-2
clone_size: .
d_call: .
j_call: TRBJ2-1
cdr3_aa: CASSSERGESYNEQFF
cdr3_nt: TGTGCCAGCAGCTCGGAGAGGGGGGAGTCCTACAATGAGCAGTTCTTC

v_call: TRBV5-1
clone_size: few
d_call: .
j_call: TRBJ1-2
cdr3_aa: CASSPDVRGYTF
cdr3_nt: TGCGCCAGCAGCCCGGACGTCCGGGGCTACACCTTC

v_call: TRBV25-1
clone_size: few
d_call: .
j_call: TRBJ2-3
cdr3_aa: CASSEWGADTQYF
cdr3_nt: TGTGCCAGCAGTGAATGGGGAGCAGATACGCAGTATTTT

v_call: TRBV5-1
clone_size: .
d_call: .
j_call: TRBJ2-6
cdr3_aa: CASSLLEGGSGANVLTF
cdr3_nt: TGCGCCAGCAGCTTGTTGGAAGGGGGTTCTGGGGCCAACGTCCTGACTTTC

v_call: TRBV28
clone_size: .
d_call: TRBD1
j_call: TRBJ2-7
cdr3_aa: CASNYRDRRTYEQYF
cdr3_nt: TGTGCCAGCAACTACCGGGACAGACGTACCTACGAGCAGTACTTC

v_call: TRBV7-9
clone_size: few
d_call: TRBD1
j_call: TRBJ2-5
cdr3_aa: CASSPILGTGGTETQYF
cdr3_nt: TGTGCCAGCAGCCCAATATTGGGGACAGGGGGCACAGAGACCCAGTACTTC

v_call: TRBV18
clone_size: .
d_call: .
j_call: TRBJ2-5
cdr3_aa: CASSPPADQETQYF
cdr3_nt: TGTGCCAGCTCACCACCGGCAGACCAAGAGACCCAGTACTTC

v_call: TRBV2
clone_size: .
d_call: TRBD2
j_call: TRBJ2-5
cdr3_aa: CASLLAGAETQYF
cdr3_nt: TGTGCCAGCCTACTAGCGGGGGCGGAGACCCAGTACTTC

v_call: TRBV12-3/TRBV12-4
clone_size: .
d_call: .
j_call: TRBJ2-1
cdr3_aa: CASSLAMLNNEQFF
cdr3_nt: TGTGCCAGCAGTTTAGCGATGTTAAACAATGAGCAGTTCTTC

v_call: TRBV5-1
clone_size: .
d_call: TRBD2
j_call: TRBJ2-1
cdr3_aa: CASSWLAGGPSSYNEQFF
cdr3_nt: TGCGCCAGCAGCTGGCTAGCGGGGGGCCCAAGCTCCTACAATGAGCAGTTCTTC

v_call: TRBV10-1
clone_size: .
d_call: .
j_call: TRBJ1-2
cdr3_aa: CASSESIELGYTF
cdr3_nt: TGCGCCAGCAGTGAGTCAATAGAACTTGGCTACACCTTC

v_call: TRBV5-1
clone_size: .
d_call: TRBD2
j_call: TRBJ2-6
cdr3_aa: CASSSAGTSGSGANVLTF
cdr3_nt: TGCGCCAGCTCCTCGGCCGGGACTAGCGGCTCTGGGGCCAACGTCCTGACTTTC

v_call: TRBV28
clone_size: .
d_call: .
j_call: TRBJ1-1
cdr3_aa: CASSFRRNTEAFF
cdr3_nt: TGTGCCAGCAGTTTCCGAAGGAACACTGAAGCTTTCTTT

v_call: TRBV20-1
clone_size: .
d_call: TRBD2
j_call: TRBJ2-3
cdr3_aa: CSARGAPGLAGGRDTQYF
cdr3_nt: TGCAGTGCTAGAGGAGCCCCGGGACTAGCGGGAGGGCGGGACACGCAGTATTTT

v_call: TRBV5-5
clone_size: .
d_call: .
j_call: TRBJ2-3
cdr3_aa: CASSLGLLTDTQYF
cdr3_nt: TGTGCCAGCAGCTTGGGACTTCTCACAGATACGCAGTATTTT

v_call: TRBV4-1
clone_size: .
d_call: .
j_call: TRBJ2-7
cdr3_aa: CASSQENRPAYEQYF
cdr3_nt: TGCGCCAGCAGCCAAGAAAACCGGCCTGCCTACGAGCAGTACTTC

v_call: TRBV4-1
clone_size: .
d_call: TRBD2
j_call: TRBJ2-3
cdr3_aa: CASSPGGSGLTDTQYF
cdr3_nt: TGCGCCAGCAGCCCGGGGGGTAGCGGGCTCACAGATACGCAGTATTTT

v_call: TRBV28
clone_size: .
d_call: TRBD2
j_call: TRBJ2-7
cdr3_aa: CASRGTGLAADEQYF
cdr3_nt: TGTGCCAGCAGGGGAACGGGACTAGCGGCAGACGAGCAGTACTTC

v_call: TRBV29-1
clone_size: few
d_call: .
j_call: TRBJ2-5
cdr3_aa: CSVRGWGEQYF
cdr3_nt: TGCAGCGTTCGCGGGTGGGGTGAGCAGTACTTC

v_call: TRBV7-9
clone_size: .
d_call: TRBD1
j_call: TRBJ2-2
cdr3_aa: CASSLRTGSPTGELFF
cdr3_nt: TGCGCCAGCAGCCTCCGGACAGGGTCTCCAACCGGGGAGCTGTTTTTT

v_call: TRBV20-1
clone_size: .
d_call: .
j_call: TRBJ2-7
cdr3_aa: CSARPGSIYEQYF
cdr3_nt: TGCAGTGCTAGGCCCGGGAGCATCTACGAGCAGTACTTC

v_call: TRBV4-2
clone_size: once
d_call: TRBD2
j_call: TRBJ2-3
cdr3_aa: CASSQAVAGVPTDTQYF
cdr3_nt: TGTGCCAGCAGCCAAGCGGTCGCGGGAGTCCCCACAGATACGCAGTATTTT

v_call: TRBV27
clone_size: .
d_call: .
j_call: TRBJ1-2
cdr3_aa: CASSLSYNYGYTF
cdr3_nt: TGTGCCAGCAGTTTATCGTACAACTATGGCTACACCTTC

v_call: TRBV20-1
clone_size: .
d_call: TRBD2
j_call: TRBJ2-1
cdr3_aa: CSAGKPGTSGRAEQFF
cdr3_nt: TGCAGTGCGGGCAAGCCAGGGACTAGCGGGAGGGCTGAGCAGTTCTTC

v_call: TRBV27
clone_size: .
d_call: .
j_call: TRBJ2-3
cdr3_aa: CASSLSKQEDTDTQYF
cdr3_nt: TGTGCCAGCAGTTTATCTAAACAGGAAGACACAGATACGCAGTATTTT

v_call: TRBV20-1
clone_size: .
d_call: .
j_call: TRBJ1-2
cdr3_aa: CSAKTQGAGGYTF
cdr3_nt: TGCAGTGCGAAGACCCAAGGGGCGGGAGGCTACACCTTC

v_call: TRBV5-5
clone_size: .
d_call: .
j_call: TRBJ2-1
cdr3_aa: CASSLQASSYNEQFF
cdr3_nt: TGTGCCAGCAGCTTACAGGCAAGCTCCTACAATGAGCAGTTCTTC

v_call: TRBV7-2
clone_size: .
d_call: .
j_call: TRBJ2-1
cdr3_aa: CASSWTVGESNEQFF
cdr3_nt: TGTGCCAGCAGCTGGACCGTGGGGGAAAGCAATGAGCAGTTCTTC

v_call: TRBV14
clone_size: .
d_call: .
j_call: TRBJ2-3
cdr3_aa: CASRPTGTDTQYF
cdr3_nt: TGTGCCAGCAGGCCCACGGGCACAGATACGCAGTATTTT

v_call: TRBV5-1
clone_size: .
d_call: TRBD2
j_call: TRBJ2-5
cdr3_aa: CASRRSSGEETQYF
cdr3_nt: TGCGCCAGCAGAAGGTCTAGCGGGGAAGAGACCCAGTACTTC

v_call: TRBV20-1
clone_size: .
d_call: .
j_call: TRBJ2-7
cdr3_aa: CSARIQQGPSDEQYF
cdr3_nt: TGCAGTGCTAGGATACAACAGGGCCCTTCGGATGAGCAGTACTTC

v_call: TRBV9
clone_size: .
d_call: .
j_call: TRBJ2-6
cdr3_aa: CASSAQASGANVLTF
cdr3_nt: TGTGCCAGCAGCGCTCAAGCCTCTGGGGCCAACGTCCTGACTTTC

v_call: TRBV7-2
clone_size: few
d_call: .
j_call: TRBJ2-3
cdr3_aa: CASSLGGFSDTQYF
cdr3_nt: TGTGCCAGCAGCTTGGGGGGATTCTCAGATACGCAGTATTTT

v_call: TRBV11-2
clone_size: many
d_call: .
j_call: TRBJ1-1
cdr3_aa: CASSPRGDRVEAFF
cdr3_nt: TGTGCCAGCAGCCCGAGAGGGGATCGTGTTGAAGCTTTCTTT

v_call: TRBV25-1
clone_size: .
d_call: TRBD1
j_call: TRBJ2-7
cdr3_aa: CASSEGQPGPYEQYF
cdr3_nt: TGTGCCAGCAGTGAGGGACAGCCGGGTCCATACGAGCAGTACTTC

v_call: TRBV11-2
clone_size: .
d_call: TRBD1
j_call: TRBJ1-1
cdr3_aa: CASSSLRDRVTNTEAFF
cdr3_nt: TGTGCCAGCAGCTCCCTCCGGGACAGGGTTACCAACACTGAAGCTTTCTTT

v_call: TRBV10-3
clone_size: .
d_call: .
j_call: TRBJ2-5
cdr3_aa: CAISAVVGARETQYF
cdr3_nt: TGTGCCATCAGTGCAGTCGTGGGGGCTCGAGAGACCCAGTACTTC

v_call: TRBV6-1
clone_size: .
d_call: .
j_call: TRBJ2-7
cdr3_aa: CASSEARVLGEQYF
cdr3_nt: TGTGCCAGCAGTGAAGCCCGGGTTCTCGGCGAGCAGTACTTC

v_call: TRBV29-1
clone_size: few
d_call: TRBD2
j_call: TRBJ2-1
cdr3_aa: CSVGGLDNEQFF
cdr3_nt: TGCAGCGTTGGGGGACTAGACAATGAGCAGTTCTTC

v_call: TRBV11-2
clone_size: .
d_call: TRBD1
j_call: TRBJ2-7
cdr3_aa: CASSEGQGAAYEQYF
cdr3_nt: TGTGCCAGCAGTGAGGGGCAGGGGGCTGCCTACGAGCAGTACTTC

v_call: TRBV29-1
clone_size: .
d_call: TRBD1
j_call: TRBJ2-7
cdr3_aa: CSVEKGTGEQYF
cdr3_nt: TGCAGCGTTGAAAAGGGGACAGGCGAGCAGTACTTC

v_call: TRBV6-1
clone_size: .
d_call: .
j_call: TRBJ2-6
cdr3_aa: CASSGGEWATESGANVLTF
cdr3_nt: TGTGCCAGCAGTGGAGGGGAGTGGGCCACAGAGTCTGGGGCCAACGTCCTGACTTTC

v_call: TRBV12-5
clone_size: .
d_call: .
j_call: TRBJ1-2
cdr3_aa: CASGLSGEKGYTF
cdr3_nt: TGTGCTAGTGGTTTGTCCGGGGAGAAAGGCTACACCTTC

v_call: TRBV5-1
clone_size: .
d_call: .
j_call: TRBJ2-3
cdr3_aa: CASSLDITQYF
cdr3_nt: TGCGCCAGCAGCTTGGACATTACGCAGTATTTT

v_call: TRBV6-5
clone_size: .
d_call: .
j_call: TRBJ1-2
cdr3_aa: CASNLGDNYGYTF
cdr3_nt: TGTGCCAGCAACTTAGGGGATAACTATGGCTACACCTTC

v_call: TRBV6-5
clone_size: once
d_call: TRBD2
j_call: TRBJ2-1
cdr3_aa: CASSLASGLTITYNEQFF
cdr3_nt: TGTGCCAGCAGTTTGGCTAGCGGGCTTACTATAACCTACAATGAGCAGTTCTTC

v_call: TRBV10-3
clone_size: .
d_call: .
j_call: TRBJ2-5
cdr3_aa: CAISGSQETQYF
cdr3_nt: TGTGCCATCAGTGGTAGCCAAGAGACCCAGTACTTC

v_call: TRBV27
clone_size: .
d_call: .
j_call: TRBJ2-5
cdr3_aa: CASSLTGHFMKTQYF
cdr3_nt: TGTGCCAGCAGTTTGACGGGGCACTTCATGAAGACCCAGTACTTC

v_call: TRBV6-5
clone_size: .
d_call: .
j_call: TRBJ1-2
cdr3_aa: CASSYSTTNYGYTF
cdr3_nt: TGTGCCAGCAGTTACTCGACAACCAACTATGGCTACACCTTC

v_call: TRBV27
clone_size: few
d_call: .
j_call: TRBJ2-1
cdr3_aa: CASSLLPTGRTSYNEQFF
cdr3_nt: TGTGCCAGCAGTTTACTACCGACAGGGAGGACGTCCTACAATGAGCAGTTCTTC

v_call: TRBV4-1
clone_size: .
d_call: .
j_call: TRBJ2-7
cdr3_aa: CASSQALDSYEQYF
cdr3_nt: TGCGCCAGCAGCCAAGCCCTGGACAGCTACGAGCAGTACTTC

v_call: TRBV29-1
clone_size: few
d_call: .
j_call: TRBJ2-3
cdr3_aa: CSVVIPDSFTDTQYF
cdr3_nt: TGCAGCGTTGTAATACCCGACAGCTTCACAGATACGCAGTATTTT

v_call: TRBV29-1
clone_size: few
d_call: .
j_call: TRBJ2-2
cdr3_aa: CSFWTDTGELFF
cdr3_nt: TGCAGCTTTTGGACAGACACCGGGGAGCTGTTTTTT

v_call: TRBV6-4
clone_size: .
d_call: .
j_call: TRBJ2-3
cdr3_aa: CASSTSGDTQYF
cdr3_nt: TGTGCCAGCAGTACCTCGGGGGATACGCAGTATTTT

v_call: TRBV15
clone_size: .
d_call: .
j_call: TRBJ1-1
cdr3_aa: CATSRGSMNTEAFF
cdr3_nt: TGTGCCACCAGCAGAGGGTCCATGAACACTGAAGCTTTCTTT

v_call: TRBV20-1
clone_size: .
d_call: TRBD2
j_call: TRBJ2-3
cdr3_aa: CSARGLALSTDTQYF
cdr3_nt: TGCAGTGCTAGGGGACTAGCGCTTAGCACAGATACGCAGTATTTT

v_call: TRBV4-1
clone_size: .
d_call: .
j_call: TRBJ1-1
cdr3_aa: CASSQTRAVSEAFF
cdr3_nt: TGCGCCAGCAGCCAAACGAGGGCTGTGAGTGAAGCTTTCTTT